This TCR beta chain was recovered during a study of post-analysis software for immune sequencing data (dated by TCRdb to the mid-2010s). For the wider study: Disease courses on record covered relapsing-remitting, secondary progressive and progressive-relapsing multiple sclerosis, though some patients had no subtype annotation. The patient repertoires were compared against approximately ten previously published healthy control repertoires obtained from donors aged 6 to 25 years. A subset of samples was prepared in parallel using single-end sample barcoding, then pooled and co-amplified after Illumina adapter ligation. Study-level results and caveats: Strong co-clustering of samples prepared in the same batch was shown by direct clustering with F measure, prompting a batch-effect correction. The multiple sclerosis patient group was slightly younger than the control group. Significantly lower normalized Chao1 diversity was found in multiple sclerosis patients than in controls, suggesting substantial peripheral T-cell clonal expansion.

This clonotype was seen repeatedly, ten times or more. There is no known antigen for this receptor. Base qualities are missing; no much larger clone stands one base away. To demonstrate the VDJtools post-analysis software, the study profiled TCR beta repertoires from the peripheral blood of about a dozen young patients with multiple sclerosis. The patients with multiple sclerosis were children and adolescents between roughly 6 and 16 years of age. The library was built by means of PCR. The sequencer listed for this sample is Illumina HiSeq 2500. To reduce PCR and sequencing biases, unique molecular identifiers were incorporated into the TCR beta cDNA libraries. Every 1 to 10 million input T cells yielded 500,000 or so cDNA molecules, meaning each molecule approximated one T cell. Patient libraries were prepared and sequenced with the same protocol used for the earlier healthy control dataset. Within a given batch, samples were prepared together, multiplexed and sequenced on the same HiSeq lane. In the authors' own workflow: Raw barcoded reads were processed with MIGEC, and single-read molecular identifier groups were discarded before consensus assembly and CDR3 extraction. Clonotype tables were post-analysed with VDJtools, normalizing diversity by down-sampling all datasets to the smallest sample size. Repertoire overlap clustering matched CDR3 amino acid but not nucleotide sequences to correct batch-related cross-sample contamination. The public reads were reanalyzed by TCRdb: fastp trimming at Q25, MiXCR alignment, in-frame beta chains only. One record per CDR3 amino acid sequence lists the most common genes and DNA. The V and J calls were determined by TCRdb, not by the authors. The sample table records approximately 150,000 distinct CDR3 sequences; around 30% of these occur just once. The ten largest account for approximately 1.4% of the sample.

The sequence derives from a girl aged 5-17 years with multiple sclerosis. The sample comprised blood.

The DNA reads as follows: TGTGCCAGCAGCCAGGAGGTTAGACTAGCGGTTCTCCATGAGCAGTTCTTC. Its protein product is CASSQEVRLAVLHEQFF. In this chain, TRBV3-1 is recombined with TRBJ2-1; 9 central bases correspond to TRBD2. After removal of 3 bases from V and 8 bases from J, the junction retains 14 bases not matched to a gene. The CDR3 has 17 amino acids, counting the end cysteine and phenylalanine. The read is trimmed to its CDR3 DNA, 51 bases read in frame from base 1. Per the germline V gene (reference sequence), LGHDT is the CDR1 and YNNKEL is the CDR2.